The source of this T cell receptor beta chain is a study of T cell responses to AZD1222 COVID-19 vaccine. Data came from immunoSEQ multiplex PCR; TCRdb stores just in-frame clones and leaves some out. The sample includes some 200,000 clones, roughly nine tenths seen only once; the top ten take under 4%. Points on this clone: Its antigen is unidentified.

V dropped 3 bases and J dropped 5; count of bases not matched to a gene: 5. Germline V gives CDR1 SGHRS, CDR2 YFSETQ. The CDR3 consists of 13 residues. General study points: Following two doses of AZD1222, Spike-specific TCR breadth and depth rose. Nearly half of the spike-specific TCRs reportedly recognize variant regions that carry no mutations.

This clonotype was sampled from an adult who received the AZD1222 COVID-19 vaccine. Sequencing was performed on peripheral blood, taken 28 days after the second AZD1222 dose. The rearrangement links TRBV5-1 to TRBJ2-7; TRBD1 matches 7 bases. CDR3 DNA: TGCGCCAGCAGCTACGGGACAGCCAACGAGCAGTACTTC. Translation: CASSYGTANEQYF.